The 2 T cell receptor beta chains presented below share a single source sample, sequenced in a study of preoperative IRX-2 immunotherapy in early breast cancer. This sample's treatment: preoperative locoregional IRX-2 cytokine immunotherapy. Assay: immunoSEQ multiplex PCR; the TCRdb copy retains only in-frame clones and omits some. The repertoire holds around 38,000 clones, with roughly 80% as singletons. The sequencing used tumor tissue, collected after IRX-2 immunotherapy. These receptors were taken from a human donor with breast cancer.

V usage is TRBV10-2 and J usage is TRBJ2-2; no firm D call. Trimming removed 2 bases from V and 0 bases from J, with 10 bases in between. CDR1 is WSHSY and CDR2 is SAAADI in the germline V gene. This CDR3 region has 16 residues. The DNA of the CDR3 is TGCGCCAGCAGTGAGATCTGGTCAACGAACACCGGGGAGCTGTTTTTT. It specifies CASSEIWSTNTGELFF.

This clone is a singleton in its sample. V is TRBV18 and J is TRBJ1-5; a possible D gene is TRBD1 (5 bases). V was trimmed by 4 bases and J by 8 bases, leaving 9 bases between them. CDR1 is KGHSH and CDR2 is LQKENI in the germline V gene. CDR3 size: 12 residues. The chain's CDR3 is CASSQDREPQHF. CDR3 DNA: TGTGCCAGCTCACAAGACAGAGAGCCCCAGCATTTT.